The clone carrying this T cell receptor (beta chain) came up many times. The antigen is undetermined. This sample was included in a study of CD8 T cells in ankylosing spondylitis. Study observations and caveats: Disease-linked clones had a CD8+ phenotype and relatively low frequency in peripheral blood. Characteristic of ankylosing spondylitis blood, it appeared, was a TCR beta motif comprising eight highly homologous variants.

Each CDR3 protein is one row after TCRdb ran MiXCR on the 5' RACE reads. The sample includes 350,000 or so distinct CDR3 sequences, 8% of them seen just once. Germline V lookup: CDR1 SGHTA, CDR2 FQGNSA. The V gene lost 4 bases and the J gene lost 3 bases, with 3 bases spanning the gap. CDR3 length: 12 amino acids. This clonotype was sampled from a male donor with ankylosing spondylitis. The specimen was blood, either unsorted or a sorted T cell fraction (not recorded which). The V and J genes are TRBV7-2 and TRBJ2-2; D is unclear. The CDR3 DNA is TGTGCCAGCAGCTCCTACACCGGGGAGCTGTTTTTT. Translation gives CASSSYTGELFF.